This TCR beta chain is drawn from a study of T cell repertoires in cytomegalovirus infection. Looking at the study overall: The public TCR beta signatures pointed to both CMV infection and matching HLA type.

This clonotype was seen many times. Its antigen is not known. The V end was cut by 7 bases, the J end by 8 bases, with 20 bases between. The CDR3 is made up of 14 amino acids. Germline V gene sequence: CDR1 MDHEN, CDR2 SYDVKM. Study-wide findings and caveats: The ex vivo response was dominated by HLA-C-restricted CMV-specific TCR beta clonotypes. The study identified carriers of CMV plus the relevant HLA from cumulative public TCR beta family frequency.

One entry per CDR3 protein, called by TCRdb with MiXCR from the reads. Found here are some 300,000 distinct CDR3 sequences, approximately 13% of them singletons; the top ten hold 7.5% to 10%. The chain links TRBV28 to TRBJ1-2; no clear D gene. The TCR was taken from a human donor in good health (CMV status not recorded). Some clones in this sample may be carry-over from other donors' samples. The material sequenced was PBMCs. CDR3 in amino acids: CASKVGLTREGYTF. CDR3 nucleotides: TGTGCCAGCAAAGTAGGGTTGACGAGGGAGGGCTACACCTTC.